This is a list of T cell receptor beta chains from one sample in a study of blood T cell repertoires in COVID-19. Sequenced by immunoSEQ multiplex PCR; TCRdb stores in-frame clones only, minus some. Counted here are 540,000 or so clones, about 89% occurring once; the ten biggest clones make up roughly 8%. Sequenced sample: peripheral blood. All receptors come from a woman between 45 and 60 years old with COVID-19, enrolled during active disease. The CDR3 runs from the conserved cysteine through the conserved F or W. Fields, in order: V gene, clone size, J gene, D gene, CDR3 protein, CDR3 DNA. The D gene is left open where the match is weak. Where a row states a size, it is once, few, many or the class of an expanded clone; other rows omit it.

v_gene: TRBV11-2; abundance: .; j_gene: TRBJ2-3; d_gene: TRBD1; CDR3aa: CASSNNRDRSTDTQYF; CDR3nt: TGTGCCAGCAGTAATAACCGGGACAGGAGCACAGATACGCAGTATTTT
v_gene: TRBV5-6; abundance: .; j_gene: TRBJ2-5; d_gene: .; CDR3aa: CASSLDSLQETQYF; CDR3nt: TGTGCCAGCAGCTTGGATAGTCTCCAAGAGACCCAGTACTTC
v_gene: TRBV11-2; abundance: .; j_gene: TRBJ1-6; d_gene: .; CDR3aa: CASSLSGLGNSPLHF; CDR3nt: TGTGCCAGCAGCTTAAGCGGCCTGGGGAATTCACCCCTCCACTTT
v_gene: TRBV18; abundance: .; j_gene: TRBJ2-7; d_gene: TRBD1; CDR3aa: CASSRTDRPDYEQYF; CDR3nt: TGTGCCAGCTCACGAACGGACAGGCCGGACTACGAGCAGTACTTC
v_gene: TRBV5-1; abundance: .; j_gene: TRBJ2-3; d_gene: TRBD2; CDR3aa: CASSLGTSGGTSTDTQYF; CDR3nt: TGCGCCAGCAGCTTGGGGACTAGCGGGGGTACTAGCACAGATACGCAGTATTTT
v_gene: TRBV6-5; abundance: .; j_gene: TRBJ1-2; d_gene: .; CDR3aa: CASGETASLWGYTF; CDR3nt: TGTGCCAGCGGCGAGACAGCATCTCTCTGGGGCTACACCTTC
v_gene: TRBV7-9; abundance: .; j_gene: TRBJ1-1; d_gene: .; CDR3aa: CASSFGPRNTEAFF; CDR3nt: TGTGCCAGCAGCTTTGGGCCCCGTAACACTGAAGCTTTCTTT
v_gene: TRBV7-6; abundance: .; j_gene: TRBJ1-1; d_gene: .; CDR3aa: CASSLSEEFVNTEAFF; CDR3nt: TGTGCCAGCAGCTTATCAGAGGAGTTCGTGAACACTGAAGCTTTCTTT
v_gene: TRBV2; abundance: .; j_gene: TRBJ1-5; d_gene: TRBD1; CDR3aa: CASREQGSNQPQHF; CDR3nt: TGTGCCAGCAGGGAACAGGGGAGCAATCAGCCCCAGCATTTT
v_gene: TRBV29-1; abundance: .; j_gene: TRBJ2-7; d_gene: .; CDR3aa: CSVETDRYEQYF; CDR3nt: TGCAGCGTTGAGACAGACCGCTACGAGCAGTACTTC
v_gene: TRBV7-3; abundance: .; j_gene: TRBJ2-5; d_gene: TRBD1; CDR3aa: CASSSNGQGGETQYF; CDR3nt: TGTGCCAGCAGCTCAAATGGACAGGGAGGAGAGACCCAGTACTTC
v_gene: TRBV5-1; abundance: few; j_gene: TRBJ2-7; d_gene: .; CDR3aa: CASSLTGSLTYEQYF; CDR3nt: TGCGCCAGCAGCTTGACGGGGAGTCTAACCTACGAGCAGTACTTC
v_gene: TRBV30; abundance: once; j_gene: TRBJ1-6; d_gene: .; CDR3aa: CAWIPGGTRNSPLHF; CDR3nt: TGTGCCTGGATTCCGGGGGGTACAAGAAATTCACCCCTCCACTTT
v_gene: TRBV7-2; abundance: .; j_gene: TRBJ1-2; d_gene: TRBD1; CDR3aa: CASSLVTGDGYTF; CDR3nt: TGTGCCAGCAGCTTAGTAACAGGGGATGGCTACACCTTC
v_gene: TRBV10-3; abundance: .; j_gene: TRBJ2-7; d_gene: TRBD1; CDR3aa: CAISESGQGFYEQYF; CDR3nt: TGTGCCATCAGTGAGTCTGGACAGGGATTCTACGAGCAGTACTTC
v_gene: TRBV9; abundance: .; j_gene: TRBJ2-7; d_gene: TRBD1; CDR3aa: CASSVRDRGSYEQYF; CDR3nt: TGTGCCAGCAGCGTAAGGGACAGGGGCTCCTACGAGCAGTACTTC
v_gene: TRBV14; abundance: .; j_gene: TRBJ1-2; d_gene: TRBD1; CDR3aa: CASSQIFNRGSRGDGYTF; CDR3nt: TGTGCCAGCAGCCAAATATTTAACAGGGGGAGTCGAGGGGATGGCTACACCTTC
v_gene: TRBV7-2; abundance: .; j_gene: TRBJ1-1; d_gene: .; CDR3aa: CASSSVAEAFF; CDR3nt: TGTGCCAGCAGCTCAGTGGCTGAAGCTTTCTTT
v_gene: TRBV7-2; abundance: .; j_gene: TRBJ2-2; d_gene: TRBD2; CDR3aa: CASSFGGANTGELFF; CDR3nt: TGTGCCAGCAGCTTCGGGGGGGCGAACACCGGGGAGCTGTTTTTT
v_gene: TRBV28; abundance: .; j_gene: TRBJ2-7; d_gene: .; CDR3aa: CASSSPPGGNYEQYF; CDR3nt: TGTGCCAGCAGTTCCCCGCCAGGGGGGAACTACGAGCAGTACTTC
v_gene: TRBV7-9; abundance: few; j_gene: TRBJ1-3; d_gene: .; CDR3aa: CASGGQGLNTIYF; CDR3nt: TGTGCCAGCGGCGGGCAGGGGTTAAACACCATATATTTT
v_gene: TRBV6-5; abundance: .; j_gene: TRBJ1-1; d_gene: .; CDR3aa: CASNRDTGAEAFF; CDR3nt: TGTGCCAGCAACCGGGACACTGGAGCTGAAGCTTTCTTT
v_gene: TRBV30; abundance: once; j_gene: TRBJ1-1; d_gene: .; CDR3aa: CAWKQRMNTEAFF; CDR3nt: TGTGCCTGGAAGCAGCGAATGAACACTGAAGCTTTCTTT
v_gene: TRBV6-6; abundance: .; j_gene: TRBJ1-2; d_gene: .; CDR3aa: CASSYRDTNYGYTF; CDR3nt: TGTGCCAGCAGTTACCGGGACACTAACTATGGCTACACCTTC
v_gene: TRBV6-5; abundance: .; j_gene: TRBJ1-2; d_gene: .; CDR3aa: CASSYSLRRLNYGYTF; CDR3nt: TGTGCCAGCAGTTACTCCCTGAGGCGGCTTAACTATGGCTACACCTTC
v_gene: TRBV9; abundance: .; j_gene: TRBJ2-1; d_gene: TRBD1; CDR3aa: CASSVSPGTGGGEQFF; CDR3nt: TGTGCCAGCAGCGTTAGTCCCGGGACAGGGGGCGGTGAGCAGTTCTTC
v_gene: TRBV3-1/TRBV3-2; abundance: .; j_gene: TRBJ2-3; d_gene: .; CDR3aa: CASSQPGQRDTQYF; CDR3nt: TGTGCCAGCAGCCAACCAGGACAACGAGATACGCAGTATTTT
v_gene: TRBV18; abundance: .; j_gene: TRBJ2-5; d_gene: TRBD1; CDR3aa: CASSPRTGEETQYF; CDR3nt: TGTGCCAGCTCACCACGGACAGGAGAAGAGACCCAGTACTTC
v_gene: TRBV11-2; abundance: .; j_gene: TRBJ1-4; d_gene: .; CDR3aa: CASSRYRDMSEKLFF; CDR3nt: TGTGCCAGCAGCCGTTACAGGGACATGAGTGAAAAACTGTTTTTT
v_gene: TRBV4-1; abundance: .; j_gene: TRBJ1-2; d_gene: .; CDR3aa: CASSQDDWSYGYTF; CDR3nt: TGCGCCAGCAGCCAAGATGATTGGAGTTATGGCTACACCTTC
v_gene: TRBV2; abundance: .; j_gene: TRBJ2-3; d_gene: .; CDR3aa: CASGAPRTDTQYF; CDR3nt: TGTGCCAGCGGAGCGCCGCGCACAGATACGCAGTATTTT
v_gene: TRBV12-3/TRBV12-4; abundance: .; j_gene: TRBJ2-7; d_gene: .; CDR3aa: CASMGPIYEQYF; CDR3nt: TGTGCCAGCATGGGGCCTATCTACGAGCAGTACTTC
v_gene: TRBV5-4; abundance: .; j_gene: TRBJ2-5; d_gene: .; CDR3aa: CASSFPLEETQYF; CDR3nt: TGTGCCAGCAGCTTCCCACTGGAAGAGACCCAGTACTTC
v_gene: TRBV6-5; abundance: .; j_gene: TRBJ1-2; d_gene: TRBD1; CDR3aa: CASRGTRDSFYGYTF; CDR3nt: TGTGCCAGCAGAGGGACACGGGACAGCTTCTATGGCTACACCTTC
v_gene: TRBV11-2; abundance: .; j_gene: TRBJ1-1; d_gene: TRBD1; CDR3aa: CASSTTGVAEAFF; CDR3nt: TGTGCCAGCAGCACCACAGGGGTCGCTGAAGCTTTCTTT
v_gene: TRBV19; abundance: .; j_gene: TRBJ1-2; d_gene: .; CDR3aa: CATHGVKGYTF; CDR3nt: TGTGCCACCCACGGGGTTAAGGGCTACACCTTC
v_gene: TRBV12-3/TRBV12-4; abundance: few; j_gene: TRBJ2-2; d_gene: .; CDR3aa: CASSLSYTGELFF; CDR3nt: TGTGCCAGCAGTTTGAGTTACACCGGGGAGCTGTTTTTT
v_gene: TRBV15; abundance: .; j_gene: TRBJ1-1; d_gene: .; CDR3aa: CATSRVAGENTEAFF; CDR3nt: TGTGCCACCAGCAGAGTGGCAGGGGAGAACACTGAAGCTTTCTTT
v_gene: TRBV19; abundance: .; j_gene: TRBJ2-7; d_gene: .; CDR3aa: CASSARTDSYEQYF; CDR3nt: TGTGCCAGTAGTGCCAGGACAGACTCCTACGAGCAGTACTTC
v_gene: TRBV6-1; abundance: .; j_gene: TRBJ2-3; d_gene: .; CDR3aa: CASSVRQGGWESGTQYF; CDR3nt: TGTGCCAGCAGTGTGCGGCAGGGGGGCTGGGAGTCCGGTACGCAGTATTTT
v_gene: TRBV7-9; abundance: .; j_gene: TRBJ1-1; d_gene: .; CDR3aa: CASSLAVRSAEAFF; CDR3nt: TGTGCCAGCAGCTTAGCGGTGCGGTCTGCTGAAGCTTTCTTT
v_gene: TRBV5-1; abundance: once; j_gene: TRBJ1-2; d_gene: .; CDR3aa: CASSLNGAGGFHGYTF; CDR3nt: TGCGCCAGCAGCCTAAATGGGGCCGGGGGTTTTCATGGCTACACCTTC
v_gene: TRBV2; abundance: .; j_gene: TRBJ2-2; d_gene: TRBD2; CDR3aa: CASSELAGVTGELFF; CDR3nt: TGTGCCAGCAGCGAGCTAGCGGGGGTGACCGGGGAGCTGTTTTTT
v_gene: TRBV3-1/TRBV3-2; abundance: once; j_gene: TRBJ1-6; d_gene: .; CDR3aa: CASSQDPRQGSNSPLHF; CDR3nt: TGTGCCAGCAGCCAAGATCCCCGCCAGGGGAGTAATTCACCCCTCCACTTT
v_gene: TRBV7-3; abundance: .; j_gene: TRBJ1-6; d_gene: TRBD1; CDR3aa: CASSSTGGQSPLHF; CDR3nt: TGTGCCAGCAGCTCCACAGGGGGACAGTCACCCCTCCACTTT
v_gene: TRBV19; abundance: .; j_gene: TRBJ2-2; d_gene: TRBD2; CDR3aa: CARGLAGTNTGELFF; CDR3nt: TGTGCCAGAGGACTAGCGGGTACTAACACCGGGGAGCTGTTTTTT
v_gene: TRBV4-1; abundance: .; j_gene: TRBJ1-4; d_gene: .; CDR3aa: CASSRGQRPNEKLFF; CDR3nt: TGCGCCAGCAGCCGAGGACAGAGGCCTAATGAAAAACTGTTTTTT
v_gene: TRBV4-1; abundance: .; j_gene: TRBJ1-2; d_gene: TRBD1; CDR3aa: CASSQVIGTGHGYTF; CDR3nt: TGCGCCAGCAGCCAAGTCATTGGGACAGGCCATGGCTACACCTTC
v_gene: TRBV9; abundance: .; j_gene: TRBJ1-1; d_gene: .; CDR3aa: CASSVGPGRPEAFF; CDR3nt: TGTGCCAGCAGCGTAGGCCCAGGGAGGCCTGAAGCTTTCTTT
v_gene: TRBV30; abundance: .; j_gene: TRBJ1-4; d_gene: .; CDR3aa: CAWSGIWEKLFF; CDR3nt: TGTGCCTGGAGCGGGATTTGGGAAAAACTGTTTTTT
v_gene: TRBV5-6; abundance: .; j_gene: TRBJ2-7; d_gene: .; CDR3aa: CASSFAGGAQNYEQYF; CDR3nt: TGTGCCAGCAGCTTCGCGGGCGGGGCCCAGAACTACGAGCAGTACTTC
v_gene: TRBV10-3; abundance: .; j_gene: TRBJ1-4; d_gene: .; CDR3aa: CAISDTTNEKLFF; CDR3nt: TGTGCCATCAGTGATACAACGAATGAAAAACTGTTTTTT
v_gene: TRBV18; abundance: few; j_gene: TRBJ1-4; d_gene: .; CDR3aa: CASSPMSAGNEKLFF; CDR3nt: TGTGCCAGCTCACCAATGAGCGCGGGTAATGAAAAACTGTTTTTT
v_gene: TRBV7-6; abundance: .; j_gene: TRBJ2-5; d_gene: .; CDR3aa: CASSSNPGTQETQYF; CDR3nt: TGTGCCAGCAGCTCCAACCCGGGGACTCAAGAGACCCAGTACTTC
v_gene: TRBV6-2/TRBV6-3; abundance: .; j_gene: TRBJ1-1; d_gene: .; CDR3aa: CASSYGGATNTEAFF; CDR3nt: TGTGCCAGCAGTTACGGTGGGGCTACGAACACTGAAGCTTTCTTT
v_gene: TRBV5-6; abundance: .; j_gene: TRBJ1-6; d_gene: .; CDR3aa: CASSPHRGSSYNSPLHF; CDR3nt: TGTGCCAGCAGCCCCCACCGGGGGAGCTCCTATAATTCACCCCTCCACTTT